A single sample is the source of the 27 T cell receptor beta chains below, sequenced in a study of blood T cell repertoires in COVID-19. The repertoire was sequenced with immunoSEQ multiplex PCR; TCRdb's copy has only in-frame clones and lacks some. The sample lists roughly 230,000 clones; approximately 91% were seen once. The sequencing input was peripheral blood. The receptors were gathered from a man in his thirties or forties with COVID-19, enrolled during active disease.

This chain connects TRBV18 to TRBJ2-3; TRBD2 matches 12 bases. The CDR3 totals 17 residues. V lost 2 bases to trimming and J lost 4 bases; unmatched junction nucleotides: 7. The germline gives CDR1 KGHSH, CDR2 LQKENI. The CDR3 protein is CASSPRTSGVWADTQYF. Written as DNA, the CDR3 is TGTGCCAGCTCACCAAGGACTAGCGGGGTGTGGGCAGATACGCAGTATTTT.

This chain links TRBV5-1 with TRBJ2-1, with D unclear. CDR1 and CDR2 (germline): SGHRS, YFSETQ. V was shortened by 2 bases and J by 1 base, with 7 bases between the two germline ends. The CDR3 has 14 amino acids. CDR3 residues: CASSFPESYNEQFF. Written as DNA, the CDR3 is TGCGCCAGCAGCTTCCCCGAGTCCTACAATGAGCAGTTCTTC.

This clone has a single count. The chain employs TRBV6-5 and TRBJ1-4; D unclear. V lost 7 bases, J lost 3 bases, and 12 bases lay in between. The CDR3 length is 14 residues. Germline V gives CDR1 MNHEY, CDR2 SVGAGI. The CDR3 coding sequence is TGTGCCAGCAAGTGGGGAGGGTCTAATGAAAAACTGTTTTTT. The encoded protein is CASKWGGSNEKLFF.

This chain joins TRBV15 and TRBJ1-6; D might be TRBD1 (5 bases). V dropped 2 bases and J dropped 0 bases, with 14 bases sitting between them. The length of the CDR3 is 18 residues. Germline V gives CDR1 LNHNV, CDR2 YYDKDF (reference sequence). CDR3 residues: CATSRTGGRSSYNSPLHF. CDR3 nucleotide sequence: TGTGCCACCAGCAGAACGGGGGGACGGTCCTCCTATAATTCACCCCTCCACTTT.

V gene TRBV5-6 combines with J gene TRBJ2-7, with D possibly being TRBD1 (6 bases). CDR3 length: 16 amino acids. Germline-derived CDR1 and CDR2 are SGHDT and YYEEEE. Trimming stripped 5 bases from V and 3 bases from J, with 21 bases between. CDR3 residues: CASSPVLKDSLYEQYF. CDR3 nucleotide sequence: TGTGCCAGCAGTCCAGTGTTAAAGGACAGCCTCTACGAGCAGTACTTC.

V is TRBV2 and J is TRBJ2-3; 10 bases line up with TRBD2. V shed 10 bases and J 4 bases; nucleotides not matched to a gene: 11. The CDR3 totals 15 residues. CDR1 and CDR2 from the germline V gene are SNHLY and FYNNEI. CDR3 coding DNA: TGTGCCACCAGACCTAGCGGGGGCGGGGCAGATACGCAGTATTTT. Its translation: CATRPSGGGADTQYF.

The rearrangement links TRBV5-1 to TRBJ2-3; TRBD1 agrees at 8 bases. The CDR3 is 15 amino acids. Germline CDR1 reads SGHRS; CDR2 reads YFSETQ. V lost 3 bases and J lost 3; bases outside the gene matches: 6. CDR3 coding DNA: TGCGCCAGCAGCTCCTCGGACAGGGAGACAGATACGCAGTATTTT. Translation: CASSSSDRETDTQYF. The full variable domain, in which reference TRBV5-1 and TRBJ2-3 provide the parts outside the CDR3, is KAGVTQTPRYLIKTRGQQVTLSCSPISGHRSVSWYQQTPGQGLQFLFEYFSETQRNKGNFPGRFSGRQFSNSRSEMNVSTLELGDSALYLCASSSSDRETDTQYFGPGTRLTVL.

This clone was observed a few times. The chain joins TRBV19 to TRBJ1-6; no clear D. V was trimmed by 10 bases and J by 7 bases, leaving 11 bases between them. This CDR3 comprises 12 residues. The germline gives CDR1 LNHDA, CDR2 SQIVND (reference sequence). The CDR3 region is CATQTQNSPLHF. The CDR3 region has the DNA TGTGCCACTCAGACACAAAATTCACCCCTCCACTTT. The entire variable domain, with the rest obtained from reference TRBV19 and TRBJ1-6, is as follows: DGGITQSPKYLFRKEGQNVTLSCEQNLNHDAMYWYRQDPGQGLRLIYYSQIVNDFQKGDIAEGYSVSREKKESFPLTVTSAQKNPTAFYLCATQTQNSPLHFGNGTRLTVT.

V and J are TRBV7-3 and TRBJ2-3; D not resolved. CDR3 length: 13 residues. The germline gives CDR1 SGHTA, CDR2 FQGTGA. V was pared by 2 bases and J by 5 bases, with 8 bases between. DNA of the CDR3: TGTGCCAGCAGCTTATCATTCCAAGATACGCAGTATTTT. Protein: CASSLSFQDTQYF.

The chain has TRBV5-6 and TRBJ1-4; D gene unclear. The germline V gene encodes CDR1 SGHDT and CDR2 YYEEEE. The CDR3 covers 14 residues. With 0 bases removed from V and 2 bases from J, the gap between germline ends came to 5 bases. CDR3 bases: TGTGCCAGCAGCTTGGAAAGCACTAATGAAAAACTGTTTTTT. Its translation is CASSLESTNEKLFF.

The sample holds a few counts of this clone. The genes are TRBV3-1 (or the pseudogene TRBV3-2) and TRBJ1-1, with D uncertain. Deletions cut 1 base from V and 9 bases from J, with 12 bases between. CDR3 length: 13 residues. In germline, CDR1 is LGHDT, CDR2 YNNKEL (reference sequence). The CDR3 loop is CASSQVSWAQAFF. The CDR3 DNA reads TGTGCCAGCAGCCAAGTTTCGTGGGCGCAAGCTTTCTTT.

The chain links TRBV3-1 (or the pseudogene TRBV3-2) to TRBJ1-1, with D uncertain. The V gene's germline CDR1 is LGHDT and CDR2 YNNKEL (reference sequence). Trimming took 0 bases from V and 1 from J, leaving 15 bases between them. The CDR3 runs 17 residues. For the CDR3, the DNA is TGTGCCAGCAGCCAAGAACCGAGTCCTGTTAAGAACACTGAAGCTTTCTTT. Residues: CASSQEPSPVKNTEAFF.

This chain uses TRBV12-5 with TRBJ2-5; D possibly corresponds to TRBD2 (5 bases). V lost 5 bases, J lost 2 bases, and 15 bases lay in between. The germline gives CDR1 LGHNT, CDR2 FRNRAP. This CDR3 comprises 15 residues. CDR3 in DNA: TGTGCTAGTGGTATAACATTCCGGGAACAAGAGACCCAGTACTTC. It yields the protein CASGITFREQETQYF.

The V gene is TRBV6-1, the J gene TRBJ1-5, with unresolved D. CDR1 and CDR2 from the germline V gene are MNHNS and SASEGT. Trimming removed 1 base at V and 3 bases at J, with 10 bases between. The CDR3 contains 15 residues. This chain's CDR3 is CASSEVGRYNQPQHF. CDR3 DNA: TGTGCCAGCAGTGAAGTGGGGAGATACAATCAGCCCCAGCATTTT.

The V and J genes are TRBV23-1 and TRBJ2-7; tentatively, D is TRBD1 (5 bases). TRBV23-1 is classed as an ORF, of uncertain function. The CDR3 runs to 14 residues. Trimming took off 6 bases at V and 3 bases at J, with 15 bases between the two ends. The CDR3 loop is CASSQMDIYYEQYF. As DNA, the CDR3 is TGCGCCAGCAGCCAAATGGACATCTACTACGAGCAGTACTTC.

V gene TRBV27 combines with J gene TRBJ1-5; D remains ambiguous. Germline V CDR1 and CDR2: MNHEY, SMNVEV (reference sequence). The CDR3 totals 12 residues. V lost 4 bases to trimming and J lost 5 bases, with 6 bases between them. The DNA for the CDR3 is TGTGCCAGCAGTTCACAAGATCAGCCCCAGCATTTT. As protein: CASSSQDQPQHF.

This rearrangement joins TRBV27 to TRBJ1-4; the D gene is possibly TRBD1 (5 bases). In germline, CDR1 is MNHEY, CDR2 SMNVEV (reference sequence). The length of the CDR3 is 17 residues. Trimming left V 3 bases short and J 0 bases short, with 14 bases between. The CDR3, as DNA: TGTGCCAGCAGTTTTCCCGACAGTCTAACAACTAATGAAAAACTGTTTTTT. This sequence encodes CASSFPDSLTTNEKLFF.

The V call is TRBV4-1, the J call TRBJ1-5; perhaps TRBD1 as D (5 bases). The CDR3 has 17 residues. The germline V gene has CDR1 MGHRA and CDR2 YSYEKL. The V end lost 3 bases, the J end lost 0 bases, and 15 bases lay between the germline ends. DNA for the CDR3: TGCGCCAGCAGCCACCCCGGGGGACCCGATAGCAATCAGCCCCAGCATTTT. This gives the protein CASSHPGGPDSNQPQHF.

The chain uses TRBV27 and TRBJ2-1, with 12 bases identical to TRBD2. J lost 0 bases, V lost 2 bases, and 5 bases had no gene match. Germline values: CDR1 MNHEY, CDR2 SMNVEV (reference sequence). CDR3 length: 18 residues. The CDR3 protein is CASSLASGGDSSYNEQFF. CDR3 nucleotide sequence: TGTGCCAGCAGTTTAGCTAGCGGGGGGGATAGCTCCTACAATGAGCAGTTCTTC.

This chain links TRBV4-1 with TRBJ1-1; TRBD1 matches at 8 bases. V gave up 6 bases and J gave up 2 bases; unmatched junction bases: 5. CDR1 and CDR2 (germline): MGHRA, YSYEKL. The CDR3 is 14 amino acids. The DNA for the CDR3 is TGCGCCAGCAGTCTAGACAGGGGAAACACTGAAGCTTTCTTT. Translation: CASSLDRGNTEAFF.

The V gene is TRBV14, the J gene TRBJ2-3, with D perhaps TRBD2 (6 bases). The germline CDR1 and CDR2 sequences are SGHDN and FVKESK. Trimming took 0 bases from V and 3 from J, leaving 16 bases between them. The CDR3 has 17 amino acids. DNA for the CDR3: TGTGCCAGCAGCCAAGATTCGGGGGTAGAAATGACAGATACGCAGTATTTT. The encoded protein is CASSQDSGVEMTDTQYF.

The chain is built from TRBV6-2 or TRBV6-3 and TRBJ2-7; D perhaps matches TRBD1 (6 bases). Trimming shortened V by 0 bases and J by 7 bases, and 25 bases separated the two germline ends. This CDR3 contains 18 residues. Per germline, CDR1 MNHEY and CDR2 SVGEGT. CDR3 loop: CASSYSPGEDRPWEEQYF. The DNA of the CDR3 is TGTGCCAGCAGTTACTCTCCCGGTGAAGACAGGCCTTGGGAGGAGCAGTACTTC.

V is TRBV27 and J is TRBJ2-5; tentative D call: TRBD2 (6 bases). Looked up from germline, CDR1 is MNHEY and CDR2 is SMNVEV (reference sequence). Deletions cut 3 bases from V and 4 bases from J, with 9 bases between. The CDR3 extends over 13 amino acids. The CDR3 DNA reads as TGTGCCAGCAGTTTGGACGGGGGAGAGACCCAGTACTTC. Translating gives CASSLDGGETQYF.

J is TRBJ2-2 and V is TRBV27, with 11 bases identical to TRBD2. CDR1 is MNHEY and CDR2 is SMNVEV in the germline V gene (reference sequence). The CDR3 extends over 15 amino acids. V was pared by 3 bases and J by 5 bases, with 2 bases of the junction left unmatched. The CDR3 loop is CASSFSGGATGELFF. Here the CDR3 DNA reads TGTGCCAGCAGTTTTAGCGGGGGGGCGACCGGGGAGCTGTTTTTT.

The V and J genes are TRBV19 and TRBJ1-5; tentatively, D is TRBD1 (6 bases). CDR1 is LNHDA and CDR2 is SQIVND in the germline V gene (reference sequence). The CDR3 length is 15 residues. Trimming cost V 1 base and J 3 bases, with 10 bases left between them. As DNA, the CDR3 is TGTGCCAGTAGTATAGTACAGGGAACCAATCAGCCCCAGCATTTT. It translates to CASSIVQGTNQPQHF.

J is TRBJ2-1 and V is TRBV4-1, with TRBD2 matching 12 bases. With 4 bases clipped from V and 8 bases from J, the junction kept 15 bases outside the gene matches. The CDR3 extends over 18 amino acids. In germline, CDR1 is MGHRA, CDR2 YSYEKL. In DNA, the CDR3 is TGCGCCAGCAGCCCAGGGCCACTAGCGGGGGGCCTTTGGTATGAGCAGTTCTTC. The encoded protein is CASSPGPLAGGLWYEQFF.

The chain is built from TRBV12-3 or TRBV12-4 and TRBJ1-1; a possible D gene is TRBD1 (6 bases). V lost 6 bases and J 6 bases, leaving 14 bases between the germline ends. The CDR3 loop spans 13 amino acids. The CDR3 loop reads CASRLQGMAEAFF. DNA for the CDR3: TGTGCCAGCAGATTACAGGGTATGGCTGAAGCTTTCTTT.